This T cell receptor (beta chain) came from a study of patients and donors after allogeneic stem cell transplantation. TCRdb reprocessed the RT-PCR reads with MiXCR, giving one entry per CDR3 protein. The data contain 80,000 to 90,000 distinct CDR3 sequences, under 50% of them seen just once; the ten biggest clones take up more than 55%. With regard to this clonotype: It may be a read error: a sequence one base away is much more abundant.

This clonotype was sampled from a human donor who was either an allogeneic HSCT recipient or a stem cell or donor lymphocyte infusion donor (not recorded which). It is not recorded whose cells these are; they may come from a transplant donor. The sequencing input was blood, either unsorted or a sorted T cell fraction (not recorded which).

In DNA form, the CDR3 reads TGTGCCGGCAGTTTCCCTTTGATCGACAGGAACACTGAAGCTTTCTTT. It specifies CAGSFPLIDRNTEAFF. The chain couples TRBV12-3 or TRBV12-4 to TRBJ1-1, with D perhaps matching TRBD1 (5 bases). The CDR3 totals 16 residues.